There are many counts of the clone carrying this T cell receptor beta chain. This sample is part of a study of neurological immune-mediated disorders. The germline V gene has CDR1 SGDLS and CDR2 YYNGEE. This CDR3 has 15 residues. V lost 0 bases to trimming and J lost 4 bases, with 13 bases between them. One entry per CDR3 protein results from TCRdb running MiXCR on the 5' RACE reads. The table shows approximately 70,000 distinct CDR3 sequences, with approximately 5% occurring only once. V is TRBV9 and J is TRBJ1-2, with TRBD1 as a possible D gene (5 bases). This TCR was sampled from a woman aged 70-85 years with multiple sclerosis. Material for sequencing was PBMCs. The CDR3 DNA is TGTGCCAGCAGCGTAGACGGGCAGGGCCGCTATGGCTACACCTTC. It is translated as CASSVDGQGRYGYTF.